This entry features one T cell receptor (beta chain) sequence. Antigen unknown. V gave up 4 bases and J gave up 0 bases; unmatched junction bases: 16. The CDR3 covers 19 residues. The germline V gene encodes CDR1 SGHNT and CDR2 YYREEE (reference sequence). These data come from a study of cytomegalovirus exposure and HLA in healthy donors. Findings of the study overall: Later findings reportedly placed an Asian-associated ancestry cluster below the roughly 700-donor mean for N-insertions. An analysis was carried out at a later point. It showed that HLA-associated TCR beta chains were more clonally expanded than equally common non-associated chains.

Primers included in the PCR were 60 Vbeta and 13 Jbeta primers. Here immunoSEQ multiplex PCR was the method, and the copy in TCRdb shows in-frame clones only, minus some. This table holds 90,000 or so clones, 60% to 80% found once. Material: PBMCs. This TCR came from a boy aged 5-17 years in good health and CMV-seronegative. The chain carries TRBV5-4 and TRBJ2-1, with 7 positions matching TRBD2. The chain's CDR3 is CASSPRGSGAKSSYNEQFF. DNA of the CDR3: TGTGCCAGCAGCCCTCGGGGGAGCGGGGCTAAGAGCTCCTACAATGAGCAGTTCTTC.